Listed here are 32 T cell receptor beta chains from one sample, sequenced in a study of T cells expressing NK-cell markers. TCRdb reprocessed the 5' RACE reads, keeping one entry per CDR3 protein, no DNA. Its table lists under 600,000 distinct CDR3 sequences. Sequencing was carried out using blood T cells: a sorted CD56 or NKG2C T cell subset, CD4+ or CD8+ T cells, or bulk PBMC T cells (not recorded which). These receptors were collected from a woman between 50 and 59 years old in good health.

V usage is TRBV11-3 and J usage is TRBJ2-1; TCRdb returns TRBD2, unconfirmable since there is no DNA. CDR3 size: 14 residues. Germline-derived CDR1 and CDR2 are SGHNT and YENEEA. The CDR3 protein is CASSRAGSRGEQFF.

The genes are TRBV3-1 and TRBJ2-1; TCRdb picks TRBD1, but there is no DNA to check that call. The CDR3 has 13 amino acids. Germline V gene lookup returns CDR1 LGHDT and CDR2 YNNKEL (reference sequence). CDR3 residues: CASGRQGAFEQFF.

This chain links TRBV6-5 with TRBJ2-1; no DNA is available, so the TRBD1 call from TCRdb remains unchecked. CDR3 length equals 13 residues. Germline values: CDR1 MNHEY, CDR2 SVGAGI. CDR3 sequence reads: CASSYSGAGEQFF.

This sequence joins TRBV27 and TRBJ2-2; there is no DNA to check the TCRdb D call of TRBD2. The CDR3 is 18 amino acids. CDR1 is MNHEY, CDR2 SMNVEV, per germline (reference sequence). The CDR3 protein is CASSPQKLAERSTGELFF.

This sequence joins TRBV14 and TRBJ2-6; TCRdb outputs TRBD1, but without DNA this stays unchecked. The CDR3 sequence is 18 residues long. Germline CDR1 and CDR2: SGHDN and FVKESK. CDR3 region: CASSRTRGRNSGANVLTF.

The rearrangement uses TRBV6-4 and TRBJ2-1; absent DNA, TCRdb's TRBD1 call cannot be checked. CDR1 MRHNA and CDR2 SNTAGT come from the germline V gene. The CDR3 runs 15 residues. CDR3 region: CASSPGVLSYNEQFF.

The CDR3 loop reads CASSYLGQEKYF. V and J are TRBV5-5 and TRBJ2-7; TCRdb gives TRBD1 as the D gene, but with no DNA this cannot be confirmed. Germline CDR1 SGHKS, CDR2 YYEKEE (reference sequence). This CDR3 has 12 residues.

The chain links TRBV11-1 to TRBJ2-1; TCRdb names TRBD1, which stays unverified in the absence of DNA. The CDR3 spans 14 residues. Germline values: CDR1 SGHAT, CDR2 FQDESV (reference sequence). CDR3 region: CASRSNRGRNEQFF.

The CDR3 is CATKRRGYGYTF. The chain couples TRBV28 to TRBJ1-2. Germline CDR1 and CDR2: MDHEN and SYDVKM. The CDR3 spans 12 residues.

The rearrangement joins TRBV12-5 to TRBJ2-5; TCRdb selects TRBD2, and the lack of DNA leaves this call unchecked. CDR1 and CDR2 (germline): LGHNT, FRNRAP. This CDR3 is built from 16 residues. CDR3 in amino acids: CASGFTGTSGRETQYF. Full variable domain (missing parts from reference TRBV12-5 and TRBJ2-5): DARVTQTPRHKVTEMGQEVTMRCQPILGHNTVFWYRQTMMQGLELLAYFRNRAPLDDSGMPKDRFSAEMPDATLATLKIQPSEPRDSAVYFCASGFTGTSGRETQYFGPGTRLLVL.

The chain uses TRBV24-1 and TRBJ2-1; the D gene TCRdb calls, TRBD1, cannot be checked with no DNA. The germline V gene encodes CDR1 KGHDR and CDR2 SFDVKD. CDR3 size: 13 residues. The CDR3 is CATSDPDHNEQFF.

The J gene is TRBJ2-2, the V gene TRBV19; TCRdb outputs TRBD1, but without DNA this stays unchecked. Germline V gene sequence: CDR1 LNHDA, CDR2 SQIVND (reference sequence). The CDR3 has 13 amino acids. CDR3: CASKGGVTGELFF. Full variable domain (outside the CDR3, taken from reference TRBV19 and TRBJ2-2): DGGITQSPKYLFRKEGQNVTLSCEQNLNHDAMYWYRQDPGQGLRLIYYSQIVNDFQKGDIAEGYSVSREKKESFPLTVTSAQKNPTAFYLCASKGGVTGELFFGEGSRLTVL.

The CDR3 loop is CASSLGVGRRIFYEQYF. The chain joins TRBV5-1 to TRBJ2-7. The germline V gene has CDR1 SGHRS and CDR2 YFSETQ. The CDR3 loop spans 17 amino acids.

J is TRBJ2-1 and V is TRBV5-1; TCRdb's D call of TRBD1 is untestable without DNA. Per the germline V gene, CDR1 is SGHRS and CDR2 is YFSETQ. CDR3 length equals 11 residues. The CDR3 region is CASSLEGYRFF.

The V gene is TRBV3-1, the J gene TRBJ2-7; TCRdb selects TRBD2, and the lack of DNA leaves this call unchecked. There are 16 residues in the CDR3. CDR1 is LGHDT and CDR2 is YNNKEL in the germline V gene (reference sequence). The CDR3: CASSHLGGRGPNEQYF.

The V call is TRBV12-3 or TRBV12-4, the J call TRBJ2-2; TCRdb reports TRBD1, a call that lacks DNA to check it against. The CDR3 is made up of 14 amino acids. Here the CDR3 reads CASRPSSGTGELFF.

CDR3 residues: CAISESIPGDGETQYF. The chain uses TRBV10-3 and TRBJ2-5; lacking DNA, the TRBD2 call made by TCRdb goes unchecked. Per the germline V gene, CDR1 is ENHRY and CDR2 is SYGVKD. The CDR3 is 16 amino acids.

The chain employs TRBV20-1 and TRBJ2-1; TCRdb's D call of TRBD2 is untestable without DNA. In germline, CDR1 is DFQATT, CDR2 SNEGSKA (reference sequence). CDR3 length: 15 residues. CDR3 in amino acids: CSASTSLLTNNEQFF.

This chain links TRBV7-9 with TRBJ2-7; TCRdb names TRBD1, which stays unverified in the absence of DNA. The CDR3 consists of 13 residues. The V gene's germline CDR1 is SEHNR and CDR2 FQNEAQ (reference sequence). The chain's CDR3 is CASSPSQAYEQYF.

V usage is TRBV28 and J usage is TRBJ2-3; absent DNA, TCRdb's TRBD2 call cannot be checked. Germline lookup yields CDR1 MDHEN and CDR2 SYDVKM. The CDR3 runs to 15 residues. The CDR3 loop is CASSPSGRWADTQYF.

The chain couples TRBV11-3 to TRBJ1-5; the D call from TCRdb, TRBD1, cannot be confirmed without DNA. The germline gives CDR1 SGHNT, CDR2 YENEEA. This CDR3 has 14 amino acids. The chain's CDR3 is CASSPNRGRQPQHF.

This chain links TRBV27 with TRBJ1-1. The CDR3 consists of 16 residues. Germline lookup yields CDR1 MNHEY and CDR2 SMNVEV (reference sequence). The CDR3 sequence: CASSSSGGGLGTEAFF.

The chain couples TRBV7-3 to TRBJ2-5; TCRdb's assignment of TRBD2 cannot be checked, as there is no DNA. There are 17 residues in the CDR3. Germline CDR1 reads SGHTA; CDR2 reads FQGTGA. CDR3 amino acids: CASSLDPWGPYSETQYF.

The CDR3 region is CASKNVQGARAEAFF. V and J are TRBV11-3 and TRBJ1-1; the TCRdb call, TRBD1, lacks DNA for checking. The CDR3 contains 15 residues. CDR1 is SGHNT and CDR2 is YENEEA in the germline V gene.

This chain links TRBV11-3 with TRBJ1-2; TCRdb's D call, TRBD1, is unchecked because there is no DNA. The CDR3 consists of 18 residues. The germline V gene has CDR1 SGHNT and CDR2 YENEEA. The CDR3 here is CASSLGPWTAKRSYGYTF.

V usage is TRBV19 and J usage is TRBJ1-2; TCRdb's D gene call, TRBD1, goes unchecked for lack of DNA. The CDR3 has 15 amino acids. Germline loops: CDR1 LNHDA, CDR2 SQIVND (reference sequence). Here the CDR3 reads CASSISPGQVYGYTF.

The chain joins TRBV5-1 to TRBJ2-3. Germline assignment: CDR1 SGHRS and CDR2 YFSETQ. This CDR3 comprises 16 residues. The CDR3 protein is CASSLVTLSRTDTQYF.

The chain recombines TRBV18 with TRBJ2-1. Germline V lookup: CDR1 KGHSH, CDR2 LQKENI. The CDR3 totals 13 residues. CDR3 loop: CASSPRAINEQFF.

The rearrangement joins TRBV5-6 to TRBJ2-3; absent DNA, TCRdb's TRBD1 call cannot be checked. The CDR3 is 14 amino acids. CDR1 and CDR2 (germline): SGHDT, YYEEEE. CDR3 loop: CASSRGSPTDTQYF. The full variable domain, rest sourced from reference TRBV5-6 and TRBJ2-3, is DAGVTQSPTHLIKTRGQQVTLRCSPKSGHDTVSWYQQALGQGPQFIFQYYEEEERQRGNFPDRFSGHQFPNYSSELNVNALLLGDSALYLCASSRGSPTDTQYFGPGTRLTVL.

The chain couples TRBV25-1 to TRBJ1-4; TCRdb returns TRBD1, unconfirmable since there is no DNA. CDR1 MGHDK and CDR2 SYGVNS come from the germline V gene. There are 20 residues in the CDR3. CDR3 in amino acids: CASSDGWGTLRSATNEKLFF.

The chain has TRBV7-2 and TRBJ2-2; the D gene TCRdb calls, TRBD2, cannot be checked with no DNA. This CDR3 contains 16 residues. CDR1 SGHTA and CDR2 FQGNSA come from the germline V gene. The CDR3 reads CASSLSASGRPGELFF.

The CDR3 here is CSARDAIAGEQYF. This chain uses TRBV20-1 with TRBJ2-7; no DNA is available, so the TRBD1 call from TCRdb remains unchecked. Germline V lookup: CDR1 DFQATT, CDR2 SNEGSKA (reference sequence). The CDR3 runs 13 residues.